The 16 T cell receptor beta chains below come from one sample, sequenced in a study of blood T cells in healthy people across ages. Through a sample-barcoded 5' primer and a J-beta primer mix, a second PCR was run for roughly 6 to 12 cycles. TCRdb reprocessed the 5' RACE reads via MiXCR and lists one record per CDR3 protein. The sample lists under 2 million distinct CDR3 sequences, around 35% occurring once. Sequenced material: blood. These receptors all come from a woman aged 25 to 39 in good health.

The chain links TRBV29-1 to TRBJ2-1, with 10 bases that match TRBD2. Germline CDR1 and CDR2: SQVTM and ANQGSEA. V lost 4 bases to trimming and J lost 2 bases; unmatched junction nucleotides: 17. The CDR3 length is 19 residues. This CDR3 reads CSVGGTSGNLPWPYNEQFF. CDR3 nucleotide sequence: TGCAGCGTTGGGGGAACTAGCGGGAACCTCCCATGGCCCTACAATGAGCAGTTCTTC.

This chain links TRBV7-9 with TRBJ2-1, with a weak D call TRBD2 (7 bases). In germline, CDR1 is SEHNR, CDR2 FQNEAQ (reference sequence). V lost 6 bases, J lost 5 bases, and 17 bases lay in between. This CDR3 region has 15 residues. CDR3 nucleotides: TGTGCCAGCAGGGTCGACGGGGGGCCACACAATGAGCAGTTCTTC. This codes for CASRVDGGPHNEQFF.

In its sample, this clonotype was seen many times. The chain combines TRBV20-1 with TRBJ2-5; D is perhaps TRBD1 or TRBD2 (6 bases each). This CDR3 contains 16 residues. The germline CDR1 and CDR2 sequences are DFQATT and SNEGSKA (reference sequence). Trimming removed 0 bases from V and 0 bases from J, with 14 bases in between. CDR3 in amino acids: CSARDLGGGDQETQYF. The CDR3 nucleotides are TGCAGTGCTAGAGATCTCGGGGGCGGGGACCAAGAGACCCAGTACTTC.

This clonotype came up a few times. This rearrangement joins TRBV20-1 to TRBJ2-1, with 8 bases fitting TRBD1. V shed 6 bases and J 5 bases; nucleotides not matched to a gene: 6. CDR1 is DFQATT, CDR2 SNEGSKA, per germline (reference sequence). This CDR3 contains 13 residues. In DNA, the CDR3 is TGCAGTGCCGACTGGACAGGGAACAATGAGCAGTTCTTC. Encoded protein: CSADWTGNNEQFF.

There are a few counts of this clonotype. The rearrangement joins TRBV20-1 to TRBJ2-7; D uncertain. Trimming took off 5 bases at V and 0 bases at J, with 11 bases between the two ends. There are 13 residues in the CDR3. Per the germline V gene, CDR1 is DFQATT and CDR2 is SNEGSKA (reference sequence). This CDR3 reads CSAHVSSSYEQYF. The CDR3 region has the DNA TGCAGTGCTCACGTCAGTAGCTCCTACGAGCAGTACTTC.

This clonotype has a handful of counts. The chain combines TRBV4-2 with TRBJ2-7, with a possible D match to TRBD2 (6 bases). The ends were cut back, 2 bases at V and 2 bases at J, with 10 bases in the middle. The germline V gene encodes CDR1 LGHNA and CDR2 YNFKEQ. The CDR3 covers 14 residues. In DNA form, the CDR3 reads TGTGCCAGCAGCCAACTAACTAGCACCTACGAGCAGTACTTC. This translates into CASSQLTSTYEQYF.

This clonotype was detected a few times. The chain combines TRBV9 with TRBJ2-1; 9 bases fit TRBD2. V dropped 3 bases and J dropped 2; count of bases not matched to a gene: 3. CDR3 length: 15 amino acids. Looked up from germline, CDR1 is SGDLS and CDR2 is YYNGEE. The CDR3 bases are TGTGCCAGCAGCGCTCGACTAGCGGCCTACAATGAGCAGTTCTTC. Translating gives CASSARLAAYNEQFF.

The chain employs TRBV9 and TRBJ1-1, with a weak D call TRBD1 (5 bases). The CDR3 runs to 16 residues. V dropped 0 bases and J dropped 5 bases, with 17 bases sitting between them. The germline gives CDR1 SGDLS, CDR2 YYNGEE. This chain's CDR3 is CASSVGRPGGGTEAFF. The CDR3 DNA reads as TGTGCCAGCAGCGTAGGCCGGCCGGGGGGTGGAACTGAAGCTTTCTTT.

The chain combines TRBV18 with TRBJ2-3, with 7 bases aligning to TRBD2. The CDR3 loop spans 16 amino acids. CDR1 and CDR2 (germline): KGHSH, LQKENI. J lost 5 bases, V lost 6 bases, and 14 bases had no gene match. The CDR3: CASSTIRGDRGDTQYF. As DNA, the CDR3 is TGTGCCAGCTCCACTATCCGGGGGGATCGGGGAGATACGCAGTATTTT. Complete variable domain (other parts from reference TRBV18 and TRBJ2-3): NAGVMQNPRHLVRRRGQEARLRCSPMKGHSHVYWYRQLPEEGLKFMVYLQKENIIDESGMPKERFSAEFPKEGPSILRIQQVVRGDSAAYFCASSTIRGDRGDTQYFGPGTRLTVL.

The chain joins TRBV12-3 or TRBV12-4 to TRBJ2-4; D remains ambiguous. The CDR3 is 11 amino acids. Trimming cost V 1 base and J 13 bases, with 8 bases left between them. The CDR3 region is CASSLGEQQYF. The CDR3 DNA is TGTGCCAGCAGTTTAGGGGAACAGCAGTACTTC.

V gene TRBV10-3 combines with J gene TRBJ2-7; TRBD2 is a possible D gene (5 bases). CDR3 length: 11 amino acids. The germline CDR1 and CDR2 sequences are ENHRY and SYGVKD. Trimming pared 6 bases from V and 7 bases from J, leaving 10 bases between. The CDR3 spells CAISETGEQYF. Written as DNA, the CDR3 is TGTGCCATCAGCGAGACGGGGGAGCAGTACTTC.

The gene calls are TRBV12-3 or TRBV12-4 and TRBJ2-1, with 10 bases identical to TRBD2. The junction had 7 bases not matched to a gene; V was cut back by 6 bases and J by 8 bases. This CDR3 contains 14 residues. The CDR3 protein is CASSQSGRAYEQFF. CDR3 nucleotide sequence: TGTGCCAGCAGCCAGAGCGGGAGGGCGTATGAGCAGTTCTTC.

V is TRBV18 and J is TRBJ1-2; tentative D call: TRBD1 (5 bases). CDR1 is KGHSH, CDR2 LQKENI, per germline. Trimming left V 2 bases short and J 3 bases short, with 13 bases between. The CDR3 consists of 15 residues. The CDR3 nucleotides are TGTGCCAGCTCACCAAGTCAGGGTACGGACTATGGCTACACCTTC. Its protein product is CASSPSQGTDYGYTF.

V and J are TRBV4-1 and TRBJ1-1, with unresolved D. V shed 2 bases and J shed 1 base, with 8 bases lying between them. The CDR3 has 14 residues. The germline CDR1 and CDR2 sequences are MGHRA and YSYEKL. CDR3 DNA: TGCGCCAGCAGCCAACCTTACAGGAACACTGAAGCTTTCTTT. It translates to CASSQPYRNTEAFF.

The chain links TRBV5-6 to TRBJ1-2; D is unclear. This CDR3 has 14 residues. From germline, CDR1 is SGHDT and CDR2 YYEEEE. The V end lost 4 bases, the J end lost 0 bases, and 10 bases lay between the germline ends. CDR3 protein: CASSPAGTNYGYTF. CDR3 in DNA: TGTGCCAGCAGCCCCGCCGGAACTAACTATGGCTACACCTTC.

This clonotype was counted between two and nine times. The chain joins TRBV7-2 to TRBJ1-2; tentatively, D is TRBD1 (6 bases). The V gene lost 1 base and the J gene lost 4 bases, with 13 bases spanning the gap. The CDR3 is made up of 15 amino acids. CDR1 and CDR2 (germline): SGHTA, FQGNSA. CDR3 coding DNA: TGTGCCAGCAGCTTAGGGGTCACAGGGTTCTATGGCTACACCTTC. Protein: CASSLGVTGFYGYTF. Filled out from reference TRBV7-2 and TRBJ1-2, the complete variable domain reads GAGVSQSPSNKVTEKGKDVELRCDPISGHTALYWYRQSLGQGLEFLIYFQGNSAPDKSGLPSDRFSAERTGGSVSTLTIQRTQQEDSAVYLCASSLGVTGFYGYTFGSGTRLTVV.